This TCR beta chain was identified in a study of T cells in Graves' hyperthyroidism and ophthalmopathy. This clonotype was seen at least ten times. V was clipped by 3 bases and J by 3 bases; unmatched bases: 4. The CDR3 sequence is 15 residues long. Amplification of TCR beta CDR3 regions was performed using RNA transcripts as template. HTBI primers were used for first-round RT-PCR of the TCR CDR3. MiXCR, applied by TCRdb to the multiplex PCR reads, yields one record per CDR3 protein. The table records around 600,000 distinct CDR3 sequences, 11% to 15% of them present only once. This receptor was obtained from a young woman with Graves' ophthalmopathy. V gene TRBV12-3 or TRBV12-4 combines with J gene TRBJ2-1; 8 bases fit TRBD2. Sequenced input: blood. CDR3 DNA: TGTGCCAGCAGTTTCGGTAGCGGGATCTACAATGAGCAGTTCTTC. This gives the protein CASSFGSGIYNEQFF.